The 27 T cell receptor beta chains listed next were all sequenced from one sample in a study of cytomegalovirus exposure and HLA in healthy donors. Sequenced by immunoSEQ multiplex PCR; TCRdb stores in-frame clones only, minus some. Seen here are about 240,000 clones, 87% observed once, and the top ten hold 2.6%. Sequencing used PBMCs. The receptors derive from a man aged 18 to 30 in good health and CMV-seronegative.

The CDR3 region has the DNA TGTGCCAGCAAAGGAGGGACTCAGCCCCAGCATTTT. Translated: CASKGGTQPQHF. The chain has TRBV2 and TRBJ1-5; tentatively, D is TRBD1 (5 bases). The CDR3 loop spans 12 amino acids. Per the germline V gene, CDR1 is SNHLY and CDR2 is FYNNEI. The germline V and J ends were trimmed by 7 bases and 6 bases, with 10 bases remaining between them.

The CDR3 DNA reads TGTGCCAGCAGCGTAAGTGAGGGGGTACCATACGAGCAGTACTTC. It is translated as CASSVSEGVPYEQYF. J is TRBJ2-7 and V is TRBV9, with D tentatively TRBD1 (6 bases). V dropped 1 base and J dropped 4 bases, with 15 bases sitting between them. Germline-derived CDR1 and CDR2 are SGDLS and YYNGEE. The CDR3 length is 15 residues.

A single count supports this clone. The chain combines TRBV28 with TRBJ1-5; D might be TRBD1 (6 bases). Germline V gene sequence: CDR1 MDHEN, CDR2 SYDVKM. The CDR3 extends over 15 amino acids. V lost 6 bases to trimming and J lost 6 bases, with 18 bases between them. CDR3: CASRPGGRESQPQHF. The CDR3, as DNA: TGTGCCAGCAGGCCGGGGGGGCGCGAAAGTCAGCCCCAGCATTTT. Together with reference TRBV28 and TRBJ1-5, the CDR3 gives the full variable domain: DVKVTQSSRYLVKRTGEKVFLECVQDMDHENMFWYRQDPGLGLRLIYFSYDVKMKEKGDIPEGYSVSREKKERFSLILESASTNQTSMYLCASRPGGRESQPQHFGDGTRLSIL.

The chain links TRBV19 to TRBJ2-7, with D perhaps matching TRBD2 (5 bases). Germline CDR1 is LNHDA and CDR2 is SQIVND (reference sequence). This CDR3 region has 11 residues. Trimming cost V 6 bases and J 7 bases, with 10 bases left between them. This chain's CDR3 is CASRATGEQYF. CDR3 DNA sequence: TGTGCCAGTAGGGCGACGGGGGAGCAGTACTTC.

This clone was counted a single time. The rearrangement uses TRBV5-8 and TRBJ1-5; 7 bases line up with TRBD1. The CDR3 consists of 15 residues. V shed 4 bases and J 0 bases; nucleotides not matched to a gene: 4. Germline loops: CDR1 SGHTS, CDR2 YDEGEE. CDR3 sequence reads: CASSRDSGSNQPQHF. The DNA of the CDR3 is TGTGCCAGCAGCCGGGACAGTGGTAGCAATCAGCCCCAGCATTTT.

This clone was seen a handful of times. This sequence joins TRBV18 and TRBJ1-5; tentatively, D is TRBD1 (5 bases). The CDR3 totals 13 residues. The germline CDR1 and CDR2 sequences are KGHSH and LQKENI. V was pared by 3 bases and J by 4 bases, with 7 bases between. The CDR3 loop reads CASSPTANQPQHF. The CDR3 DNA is TGTGCCAGCTCACCGACAGCAAATCAGCCCCAGCATTTT.

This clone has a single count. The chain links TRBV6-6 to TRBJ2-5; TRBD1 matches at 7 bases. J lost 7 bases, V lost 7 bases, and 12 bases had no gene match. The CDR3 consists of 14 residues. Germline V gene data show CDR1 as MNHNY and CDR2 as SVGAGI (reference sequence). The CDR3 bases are TGTGCCAGCACCCCACCGGGACAGAGGGGGACCCAGTACTTC. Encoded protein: CASTPPGQRGTQYF.

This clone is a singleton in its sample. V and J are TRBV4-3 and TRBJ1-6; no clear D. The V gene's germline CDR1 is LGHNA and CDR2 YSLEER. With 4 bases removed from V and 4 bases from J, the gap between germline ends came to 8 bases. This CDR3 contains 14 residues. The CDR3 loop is CASSPDPYNSPLHF. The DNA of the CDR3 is TGCGCCAGCAGCCCAGACCCTTATAATTCACCCCTCCACTTT.

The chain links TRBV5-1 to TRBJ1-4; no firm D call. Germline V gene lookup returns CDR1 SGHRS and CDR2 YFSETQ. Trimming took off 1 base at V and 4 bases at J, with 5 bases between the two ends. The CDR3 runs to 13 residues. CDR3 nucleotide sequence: TGCGCCAGCAGCTTGACTCTTAATGAAAAACTGTTTTTT. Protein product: CASSLTLNEKLFF. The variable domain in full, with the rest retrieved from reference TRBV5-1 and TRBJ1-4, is KAGVTQTPRYLIKTRGQQVTLSCSPISGHRSVSWYQQTPGQGLQFLFEYFSETQRNKGNFPGRFSGRQFSNSRSEMNVSTLELGDSALYLCASSLTLNEKLFFGSGTQLSVL.

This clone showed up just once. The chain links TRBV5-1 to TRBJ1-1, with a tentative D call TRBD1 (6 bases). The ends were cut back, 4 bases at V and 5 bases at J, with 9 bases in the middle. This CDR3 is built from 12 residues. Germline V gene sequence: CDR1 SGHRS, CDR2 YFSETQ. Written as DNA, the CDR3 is TGCGCCAGCAGCATAGGACAGACTGAAGCTTTCTTT. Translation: CASSIGQTEAFF.

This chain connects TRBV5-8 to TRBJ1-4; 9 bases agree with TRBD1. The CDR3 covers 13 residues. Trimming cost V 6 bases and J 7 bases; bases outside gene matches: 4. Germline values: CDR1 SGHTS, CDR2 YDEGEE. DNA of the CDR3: TGTGCCAGCAACGGACAGGGGTTTGAAAAACTGTTTTTT. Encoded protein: CASNGQGFEKLFF.

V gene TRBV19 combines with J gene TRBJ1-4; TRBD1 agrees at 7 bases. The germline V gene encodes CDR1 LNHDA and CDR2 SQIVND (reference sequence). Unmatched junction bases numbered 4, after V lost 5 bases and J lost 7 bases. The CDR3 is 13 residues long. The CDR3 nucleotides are TGTGCCAGTAGTGCCGGACAGGTTGAAAAACTGTTTTTT. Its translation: CASSAGQVEKLFF.

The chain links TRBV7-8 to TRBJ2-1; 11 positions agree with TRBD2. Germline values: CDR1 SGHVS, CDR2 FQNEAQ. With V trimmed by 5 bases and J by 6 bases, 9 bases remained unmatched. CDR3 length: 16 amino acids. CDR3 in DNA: TGTGCCAGCAGCGTACTAGCGGGAGTAGTGGTCAATGAGCAGTTCTTC. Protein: CASSVLAGVVVNEQFF.

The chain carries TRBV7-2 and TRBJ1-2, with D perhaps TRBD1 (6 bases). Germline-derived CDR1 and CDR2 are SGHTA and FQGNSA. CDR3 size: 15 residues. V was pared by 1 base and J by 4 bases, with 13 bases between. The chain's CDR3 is CASSLEGQPPYGYTF. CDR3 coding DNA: TGTGCCAGCAGCTTAGAAGGACAGCCGCCCTATGGCTACACCTTC.

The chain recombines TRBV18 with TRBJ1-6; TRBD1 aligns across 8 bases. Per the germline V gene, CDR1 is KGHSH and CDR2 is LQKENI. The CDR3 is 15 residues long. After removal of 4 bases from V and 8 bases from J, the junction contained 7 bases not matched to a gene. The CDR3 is CASSHGQGLDSPLHF. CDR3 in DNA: TGTGCCAGCTCACACGGACAGGGCTTGGATTCACCCCTCCACTTT.

The CDR3 reads CASSPDTTNEKLFF. The CDR3 DNA is TGTGCCAGTAGCCCCGACACGACTAATGAAAAACTGTTTTTT. The gene calls are TRBV9 and TRBJ1-4; D is undetermined. The V and J ends lost 8 bases and 2 bases respectively, with 13 bases between them. The CDR3 is 14 residues long. Germline V CDR1 and CDR2: SGDLS, YYNGEE.

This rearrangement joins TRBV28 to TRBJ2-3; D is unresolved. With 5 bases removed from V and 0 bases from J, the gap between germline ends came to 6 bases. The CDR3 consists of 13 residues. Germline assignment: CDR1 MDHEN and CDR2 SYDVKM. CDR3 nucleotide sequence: TGTGCCAGCAGTCCGACAAGCACAGATACGCAGTATTTT. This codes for CASSPTSTDTQYF.

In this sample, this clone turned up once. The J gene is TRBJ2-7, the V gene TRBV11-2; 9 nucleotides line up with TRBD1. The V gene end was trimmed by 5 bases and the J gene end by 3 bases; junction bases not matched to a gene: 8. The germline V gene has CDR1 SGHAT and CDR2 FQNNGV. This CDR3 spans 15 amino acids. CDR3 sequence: CASSRAPGQGYEQYF. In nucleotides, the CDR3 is TGTGCCAGCAGCCGGGCCCCGGGACAGGGCTACGAGCAGTACTTC.

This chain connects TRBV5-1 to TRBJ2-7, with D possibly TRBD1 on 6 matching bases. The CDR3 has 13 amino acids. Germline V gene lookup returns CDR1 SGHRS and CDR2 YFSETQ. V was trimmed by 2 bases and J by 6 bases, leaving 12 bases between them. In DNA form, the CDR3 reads TGCGCCAGCAGCTTCGCAGGGGATGGCGAGCAGTACTTC. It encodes CASSFAGDGEQYF.

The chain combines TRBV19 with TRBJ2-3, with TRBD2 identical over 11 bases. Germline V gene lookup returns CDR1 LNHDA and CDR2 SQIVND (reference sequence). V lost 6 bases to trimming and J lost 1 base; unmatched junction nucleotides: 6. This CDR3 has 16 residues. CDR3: CASRTSGSWGTDTQYF. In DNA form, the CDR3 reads TGTGCCAGTAGAACTAGCGGGAGTTGGGGCACAGATACGCAGTATTTT.

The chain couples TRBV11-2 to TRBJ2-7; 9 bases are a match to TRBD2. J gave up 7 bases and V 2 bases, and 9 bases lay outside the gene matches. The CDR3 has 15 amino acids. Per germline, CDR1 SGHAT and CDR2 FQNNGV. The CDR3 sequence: CASSLNAGGPREQYF. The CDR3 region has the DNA TGTGCCAGCAGCTTAAATGCGGGAGGGCCTAGGGAGCAGTACTTC.

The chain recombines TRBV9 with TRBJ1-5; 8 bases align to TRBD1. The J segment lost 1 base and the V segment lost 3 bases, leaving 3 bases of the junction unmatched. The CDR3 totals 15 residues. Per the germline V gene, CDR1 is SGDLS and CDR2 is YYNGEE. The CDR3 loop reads CASSDGQGSNQPQHF. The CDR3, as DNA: TGTGCCAGCAGCGACGGACAGGGAAGCAATCAGCCCCAGCATTTT.

CDR3 sequence reads: CASRAYRTGYGYTF. DNA for the CDR3: TGTGCCAGCAGGGCTTACAGGACGGGCTATGGCTACACCTTC. The gene calls are TRBV6-1 and TRBJ1-2, with TRBD1 as a possible D gene (5 bases). CDR3 length: 14 residues. The germline V gene has CDR1 MNHNS and CDR2 SASEGT. Trimming cost V 6 bases and J 4 bases, with 15 bases left between them.

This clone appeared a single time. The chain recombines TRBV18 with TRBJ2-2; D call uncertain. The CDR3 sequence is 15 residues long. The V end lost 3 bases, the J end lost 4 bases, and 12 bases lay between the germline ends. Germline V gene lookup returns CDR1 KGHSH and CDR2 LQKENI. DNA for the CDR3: TGTGCCAGCTCACCGATTCAGGCCCGCACCGGGGAGCTGTTTTTT. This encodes CASSPIQARTGELFF.

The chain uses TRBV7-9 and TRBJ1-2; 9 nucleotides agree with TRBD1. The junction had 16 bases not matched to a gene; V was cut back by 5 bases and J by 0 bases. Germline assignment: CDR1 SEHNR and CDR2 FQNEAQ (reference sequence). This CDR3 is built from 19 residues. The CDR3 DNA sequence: TGTGCCAGCAGCATACAACGGATCCGGGACAGGGCTGCTAACTATGGCTACACCTTC. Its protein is CASSIQRIRDRAANYGYTF. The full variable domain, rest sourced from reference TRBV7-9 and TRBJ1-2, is DTGVSQNPRHKITKRGQNVTFRCDPISEHNRLYWYRQTLGQGPEFLTYFQNEAQLEKSRLLSDRFSAERPKGSFSTLEIQRTEQGDSAMYLCASSIQRIRDRAANYGYTFGSGTRLTVV.

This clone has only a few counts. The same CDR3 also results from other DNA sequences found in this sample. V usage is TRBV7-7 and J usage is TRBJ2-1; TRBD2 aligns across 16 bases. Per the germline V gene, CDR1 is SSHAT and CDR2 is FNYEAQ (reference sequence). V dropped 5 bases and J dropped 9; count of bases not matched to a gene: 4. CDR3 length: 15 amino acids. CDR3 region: CASSPGTSGRGEQFF. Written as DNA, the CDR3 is TGTGCCAGCAGCCCAGGGACTAGCGGGAGGGGTGAGCAGTTCTTC.

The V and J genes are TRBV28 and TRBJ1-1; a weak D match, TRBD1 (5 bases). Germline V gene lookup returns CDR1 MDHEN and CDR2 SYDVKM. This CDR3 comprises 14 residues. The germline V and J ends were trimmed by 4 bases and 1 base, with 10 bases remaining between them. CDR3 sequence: CASSYGGSNTEAFF. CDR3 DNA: TGTGCCAGCAGTTACGGGGGGTCGAACACTGAAGCTTTCTTT.